The table lists the clone carrying this TCR beta chain with a few counts. By two-round multiplex PCR, the TCR beta CDR3 was amplified from genomic DNA. First-round PCR, the initial amplification, used primers specific to each TRBV and TRBJ gene. It was universal primers that the second PCR round used. TCRdb redid the calling of the multiplex PCR reads with MiXCR, one entry per CDR3 protein. The sample carries about 14,000 distinct CDR3 sequences, around a quarter recorded once. V lost 5 bases and J 0 bases, leaving 22 bases between the germline ends. The CDR3 spans 18 residues. CDR1 DFQATT and CDR2 SNEGSKA come from the germline V gene (reference sequence). Imaging by CT and PET/CT found every patient node-negative, and no patient had prior chemotherapy, radiotherapy or other malignancies. This sample stems from a study of prognosis after radiotherapy for stage I lung cancer. Study as a whole: Squamous cell carcinoma was diagnosed in roughly seven patients and adenocarcinoma in about a dozen. Post-radiotherapy, distant metastases were observed in several patients (median about 7 months), whereas no significant progression was observed in some 15.

The V and J genes are TRBV20-1 and TRBJ2-2; maybe TRBD2 (6 bases). This TCR came from a donor aged 50 or older with non-small cell lung cancer. The sequences come from PBMCs, collected before or after stereotactic body radiation therapy (not recorded which). CDR3 coding DNA: TGCAGTGCTTACCACCACACGGGACTGTTCGCGAACACCGGGGAGCTGTTTTTT. The encoded protein is CSAYHHTGLFANTGELFF.